This TCR beta chain is from a study of blood T cell repertoires in COVID-19. Study at large: Whether acute or convalescent, the COVID-19 samples came from the United States, Italy and Spain. The cDNA or gDNA used as material had been derived from T cells, B-cell-depleted T cells, or PBMCs.

As handled by the study authors: Amplification of reference gene primers was used by the study to estimate nucleated cell counts. Data came from immunoSEQ multiplex PCR; TCRdb stores just in-frame clones and leaves some out. V and J calls and clone size follow that table, whereas D and trimming were derived from the DNA. The sample holds approximately 170,000 clones, about 85% seen once. This clone was detected once. V lost 4 bases and J lost 2, with 13 bases in between. CDR1 is SGDLS, CDR2 YYNGEE, per germline. CDR3 length equals 15 residues. Enrolment of Seattle patients took place during active infection, and they were followed longitudinally.

The V call is TRBV9, the J call TRBJ1-5; D may be TRBD1 (5 bases). Sequences were obtained from peripheral blood. The receptor was derived from a man older than 75 with COVID-19, enrolled during active disease. The CDR3 region is CASSPGGSGNQPQHF. The CDR3 nucleotides read TGTGCCAGCAGCCCGGGGGGGTCCGGCAATCAGCCCCAGCATTTT.